Listed below are T cell receptor beta chains from one sample, sequenced in a study of T cells in pancreatic ductal adenocarcinoma. This table comes from immunoSEQ multiplex PCR, and its TCRdb copy is limited to in-frame clones, with some not included. The sample lists fewer than 5,000 clones; 68% were seen once. The sequencing sample was made of pancreatic tumor tissue. The receptor source for this set is a human donor with pancreatic ductal adenocarcinoma. CDR3s include the opening cysteine and the closing phenylalanine or tryptophan. The D gene is left open where the match is weak. Expanded clones are given a class, and other clones once, few, many or no size at all.

D gene,J gene,V gene,clone size,CDR3 protein,CDR3 DNA
NA,TRBJ1-3,TRBV5-6,NA,CASSLGDASGNTIYF,TGTGCCAGCAGCTTGGGTGACGCCTCTGGAAACACCATATATTTT
TRBD1,TRBJ2-7,TRBV5-1,large,CASSFGQGELEQYF,TGCGCCAGCAGCTTTGGACAGGGTGAGTTGGAGCAGTACTTC
TRBD1,TRBJ2-3,TRBV18,NA,CASSPRDRDNTDTQYF,TGTGCCAGCTCACCGAGGGACAGGGACAACACAGATACGCAGTATTTT
NA,TRBJ1-4,TRBV27,NA,CASRVAPNEKLFF,TGTGCCAGCAGAGTAGCTCCTAATGAAAAACTGTTTTTT
NA,TRBJ1-4,TRBV19,NA,CASRDSGRNEKLFF,TGTGCCAGTCGGGACTCGGGACGGAATGAAAAACTGTTTTTT
NA,TRBJ2-7,TRBV7-9,few,CASSFDTRVEQYF,TGTGCCAGCAGCTTTGATACTCGGGTCGAGCAGTACTTC
NA,TRBJ1-2,TRBV18,NA,CASSPTGNYGYTF,TGTGCCAGCTCACCAACGGGTAACTATGGCTACACCTTC
TRBD2,TRBJ2-7,TRBV30,NA,CAWSVAGGNEQYF,TGTGCCTGGAGTGTAGCGGGAGGAAACGAGCAGTACTTC
NA,TRBJ2-5,TRBV7-2,once,CASSLFSQETQYF,TGTGCCAGCAGCTTATTTTCCCAAGAGACCCAGTACTTC
NA,TRBJ2-2,TRBV5-1,NA,CASSLGENTGELFF,TGCGCCAGCAGCTTGGGAGAGAACACCGGGGAGCTGTTTTTT
NA,TRBJ2-5,TRBV18,NA,CASSPPVGPRETQYF,TGTGCCAGCTCACCACCTGTCGGGCCTAGGGAGACCCAGTACTTC
TRBD1,TRBJ1-2,TRBV7-2,NA,CASSLAAGGTYGYTF,TGTGCCAGCAGCTTAGCGGCAGGGGGCACGTATGGCTACACCTTC
NA,TRBJ1-1,TRBV6-5,NA,CASSYEVNTEAFF,TGTGCCAGCAGTTACGAAGTGAACACTGAAGCTTTCTTT
NA,TRBJ1-1,TRBV29-1,NA,CSAEGLRTEAFF,TGCAGCGCTGAGGGACTGCGCACTGAAGCTTTCTTT
NA,TRBJ1-1,TRBV7-6,few,CASSFRGGSTEAFF,TGTGCCAGCAGCTTTCGGGGAGGGAGCACTGAAGCTTTCTTT
TRBD1,TRBJ2-1,TRBV7-8,few,CASSGQGGLIEQFF,TGTGCCAGCAGTGGACAGGGGGGCCTAATCGAGCAGTTCTTC
TRBD2,TRBJ2-1,TRBV29-1,few,CSVAGLAGSYNEQFF,TGCAGCGTTGCTGGACTAGCGGGCTCCTACAATGAGCAGTTCTTC
TRBD2,TRBJ2-1,TRBV28,NA,CASSSSRGGREYNEQFF,TGTGCCAGCAGTTCCTCAAGAGGCGGGAGGGAGTACAATGAGCAGTTCTTC
NA,TRBJ2-1,TRBV15,NA,CATSATPQGGDEQFF,TGTGCCACCAGCGCGACGCCCCAGGGCGGGGATGAGCAGTTCTTC
TRBD2,TRBJ2-7,TRBV9,few,CASSPWGGPGEQYF,TGTGCCAGCAGCCCCTGGGGGGGTCCGGGCGAGCAGTACTTC
NA,TRBJ1-5,TRBV19,NA,CATRGGVGNQPQHF,TGTGCCACTAGGGGGGGCGTGGGCAATCAGCCCCAGCATTTT
TRBD2,TRBJ2-5,TRBV18,NA,CASSLTSSGQETQYF,TGTGCCAGCTCCCTGACCTCTAGCGGCCAAGAGACCCAGTACTTC
NA,TRBJ1-2,TRBV28,NA,CASSLRAYYGYTF,TGTGCCAGCAGTTTACGGGCTTACTATGGCTACACCTTC
NA,TRBJ1-1,TRBV5-1,once,CASSSGTGAEAFF,TGCGCCAGCAGCTCCGGTACTGGGGCTGAAGCTTTCTTT
TRBD2,TRBJ2-3,TRBV4-2,NA,CASSPGLAGRSDTQYF,TGTGCCAGCAGCCCTGGACTAGCGGGACGGTCAGATACGCAGTATTTT
NA,TRBJ1-5,TRBV5-8,NA,CASSGGWSNQPQHF,TGTGCCAGCTCGGGGGGCTGGAGCAATCAGCCCCAGCATTTT
NA,TRBJ2-3,TRBV7-7,few,CASSLGTRGTQYF,TGTGCTAGCAGCTTAGGCACACGTGGAACGCAGTATTTT
NA,TRBJ2-1,TRBV7-9,few,CASSPRASTYNEQFF,TGTGCCAGCAGCCCCCGGGCGTCTACCTACAATGAGCAGTTCTTC
TRBD1,TRBJ2-3,TRBV7-9,NA,CASSTPEGADTQYF,TGTGCCAGCAGCACTCCCGAGGGGGCGGATACGCAGTATTTT
TRBD1,TRBJ1-6,TRBV19,NA,CASRRVQGDSPLHF,TGTGCCAGTAGACGAGTTCAGGGGGATTCACCCCTCCACTTT
NA,TRBJ2-5,TRBV18,NA,CASSPLRDGRQETQYF,TGTGCCAGCTCACCACTTAGGGATGGGAGACAAGAGACCCAGTACTTC
NA,TRBJ2-5,TRBV5-6,NA,CASSLGGHRTQETQYF,TGTGCCAGCAGCTTGGGGGGACACCGTACTCAAGAGACCCAGTACTTC
TRBD2,TRBJ2-5,TRBV6-1,NA,CASSGTIEETQYF,TGTGCCAGCAGCGGGACTATCGAAGAGACCCAGTACTTC
TRBD1,TRBJ2-2,TRBV29-1,large,CSVEDTGGAMNTGELFF,TGCAGCGTTGAAGACACAGGGGGCGCGATGAACACCGGGGAGCTGTTTTTT
NA,TRBJ1-1,TRBV5-4,NA,CASSLIVNTEAFF,TGTGCCAGCAGCCTAATAGTGAACACTGAAGCTTTCTTT
NA,TRBJ2-7,TRBV6-1,NA,CASSRIEGYEQYF,TGTGCCAGCAGTAGAATAGAGGGCTACGAGCAGTACTTC
NA,TRBJ2-2,TRBV5-6,NA,CASSFPGAANTGELFF,TGTGCCAGCAGCTTTCCAGGGGCGGCTAACACCGGGGAGCTGTTTTTT
NA,TRBJ2-7,TRBV9,few,CASSVEPYMTYEQYF,TGTGCCAGCAGCGTAGAACCCTATATGACCTACGAGCAGTACTTC
NA,TRBJ1-1,TRBV7-9,NA,CASSPLQVPNTEAFF,TGTGCCAGCAGCCCTCTACAGGTCCCGAACACTGAAGCTTTCTTT
TRBD2,TRBJ2-7,TRBV5-4,NA,CASSLRVAGGIYEQYF,TGTGCCAGCAGCTTGCGTGTAGCGGGGGGGATCTACGAGCAGTACTTC
NA,TRBJ2-5,TRBV11-3,NA,CASNLGARETQYF,TGTGCCAGTAATCTGGGGGCACGAGAGACCCAGTACTTC
NA,TRBJ2-1,TRBV5-1,NA,CASSLARGAYSEQFF,TGCGCCAGCAGCTTGGCCCGGGGCGCATATAGTGAGCAGTTCTTC
TRBD2,TRBJ2-7,TRBV10-3,NA,CAISDPGLAASYEQYF,TGTGCCATCAGTGACCCGGGACTAGCGGCCTCCTACGAGCAGTACTTC